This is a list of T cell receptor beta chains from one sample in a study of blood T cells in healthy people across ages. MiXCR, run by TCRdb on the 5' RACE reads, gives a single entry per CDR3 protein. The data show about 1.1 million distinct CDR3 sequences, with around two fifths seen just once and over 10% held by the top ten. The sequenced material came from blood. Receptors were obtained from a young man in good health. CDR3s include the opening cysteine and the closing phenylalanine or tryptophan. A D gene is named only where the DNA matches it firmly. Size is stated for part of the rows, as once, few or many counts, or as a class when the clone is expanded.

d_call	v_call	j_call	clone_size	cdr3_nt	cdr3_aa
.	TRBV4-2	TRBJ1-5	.	TGTGCCAGCAGCCAAGAACAGCTTAGCAATCAGCCCCAGCATTTT	CASSQEQLSNQPQHF
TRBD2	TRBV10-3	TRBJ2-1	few	TGTGCCATCCGACCCGGCGGTAGCGGGGGTTCGAATGAGCAGTTCTTC	CAIRPGGSGGSNEQFF
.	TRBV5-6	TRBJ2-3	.	TGTGCCAGCAGCTTTGGCGGAGTGGGCAGCACAGATACGCAGTATTTT	CASSFGGVGSTDTQYF
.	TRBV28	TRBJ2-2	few	TGTGCCAGCAGCTGGGCGGTGGGAACCGGGGAGCTGTTTTTT	CASSWAVGTGELFF
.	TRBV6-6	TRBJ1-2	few	TGTGCCAGCAGCCTGAACAGGGAAGGTGGCTACACCTTC	CASSLNREGGYTF
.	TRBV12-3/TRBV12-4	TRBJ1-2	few	TGTGCCAGCAGTTTACATGGCTATGGCTACACCTTC	CASSLHGYGYTF
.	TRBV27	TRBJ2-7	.	TGTGCCAGCTTTCCTCTTGGGGACGGTAAAGAGAGCTCCTACGAGCAGTACTTC	CASFPLGDGKESSYEQYF
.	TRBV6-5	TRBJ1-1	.	TGTGCCAGCAGTCAATTTCCCGGGGGGCGGACTGAAGCTTTCTTT	CASSQFPGGRTEAFF
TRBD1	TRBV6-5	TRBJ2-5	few	TGTGCCAGCAGTTACAGGTCAGGGGGCGAGGAAGAGACCCGGTACTTC	CASSYRSGGEEETRYF
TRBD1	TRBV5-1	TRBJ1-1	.	TGCGCCAGCAGAGTGACAGGGCAGGTCGCTTTCTTT	CASRVTGQVAFF
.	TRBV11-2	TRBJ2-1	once	TGTGCCAGCAGCACCGACCGGGGCCCAAATGAGCAGTTCTTC	CASSTDRGPNEQFF
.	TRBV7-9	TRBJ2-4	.	TGTGCCAGCAGCTTAGGAGGGGGACTGTACAAAAACATTCAGTACTTC	CASSLGGGLYKNIQYF
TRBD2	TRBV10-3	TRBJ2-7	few	TGTGCCATCTCCTTGTCTAGCGGTAACTACGAGCAGTACTTC	CAISLSSGNYEQYF
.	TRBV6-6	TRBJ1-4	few	TGTGCCAGCAGTTACGGGTCCGATGAAAAACTGTTTTTT	CASSYGSDEKLFF
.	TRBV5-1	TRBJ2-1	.	TGCGCCAGCAGCTTGGGCTGGATACCGAGGGGCCCTTACAATGAGCAGTTCTTC	CASSLGWIPRGPYNEQFF
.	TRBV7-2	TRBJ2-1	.	TGTGCCAGCACCCTGGACAGCTACAATGAGCAGTTCTTC	CASTLDSYNEQFF
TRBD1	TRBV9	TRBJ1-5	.	TGTACCAGCAGCCCACAGGGGGCTGGTCAGCCCCAGCATTTT	CTSSPQGAGQPQHF
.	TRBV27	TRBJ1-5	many	TGTGCCAGCAGTCCGTATCCTGAACAGCCCCAGCATTTT	CASSPYPEQPQHF
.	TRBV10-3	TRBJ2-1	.	TGTGCCATCAGTGGACAGGGTCCGAATAGCGGAGGCAATGAGCAGTTCTTC	CAISGQGPNSGGNEQFF
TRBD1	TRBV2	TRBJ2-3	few	TGTGCCAGCAGGGAGGACAGGGTCGGATCGGATACGCAGTATTTT	CASREDRVGSDTQYF
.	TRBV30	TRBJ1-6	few	TGTGCCTGGACTGGTCAGTGGCATTCACCCCTCCACTTT	CAWTGQWHSPLHF
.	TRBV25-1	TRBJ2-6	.	TGTGCCAGCCCCAACTCTGGGGCCAACGTCCTGACTTTC	CASPNSGANVLTF